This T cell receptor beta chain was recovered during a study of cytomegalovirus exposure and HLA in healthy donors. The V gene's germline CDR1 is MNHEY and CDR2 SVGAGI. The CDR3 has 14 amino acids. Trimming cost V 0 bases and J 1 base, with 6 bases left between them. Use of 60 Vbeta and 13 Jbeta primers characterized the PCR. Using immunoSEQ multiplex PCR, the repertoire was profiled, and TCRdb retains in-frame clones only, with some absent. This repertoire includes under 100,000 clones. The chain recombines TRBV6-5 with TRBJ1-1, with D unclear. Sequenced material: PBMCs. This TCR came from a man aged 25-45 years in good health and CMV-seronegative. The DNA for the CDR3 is TGTGCCAGCAGTTACTCTGGTAGGAACACTGAAGCTTTCTTT. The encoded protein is CASSYSGRNTEAFF.